This entry lists 27 T cell receptor beta chains sequenced from one sample in a study of T cell responses to AZD1222 COVID-19 vaccine. Profiling relied on immunoSEQ multiplex PCR, and the TCRdb table lists in-frame clones only, not all of them. The profile shows about 99,000 clones, around 89% of them singletons. The sample was peripheral blood, taken on day 0 of AZD1222 vaccination. These receptors were taken from an adult in good health.

This sequence joins TRBV2 and TRBJ1-5; 7 bases map to TRBD1. Germline loops: CDR1 SNHLY, CDR2 FYNNEI. V dropped 5 bases and J dropped 3; count of bases not matched to a gene: 4. There are 14 residues in the CDR3. CDR3 DNA: TGTGCCAGCAGTAGGACAGGAGTCAATCAGCCCCAGCATTTT. This sequence encodes CASSRTGVNQPQHF.

This chain links TRBV6-5 with TRBJ2-7; TRBD1 is a possible D gene (8 bases). This CDR3 contains 13 residues. Germline V gene lookup returns CDR1 MNHEY and CDR2 SVGAGI. Trimming took 5 bases from V and 7 from J, leaving 15 bases between them. CDR3 bases: TGTGCCAGCAGTAGAGGACAGGGAGGGGAGCAGTACTTC. Protein sequence: CASSRGQGGEQYF.

This clone was observed a handful of times. The gene calls are TRBV7-3 and TRBJ2-2; possibly TRBD2 for D (5 bases). Germline-derived CDR1 and CDR2 are SGHTA and FQGTGA. This CDR3 contains 15 residues. The V end was cut by 5 bases, the J end by 4 bases, with 14 bases between. The chain's CDR3 is CASSRGGAGTGELFF. Written as DNA, the CDR3 is TGTGCCAGCAGCCGTGGTGGCGCGGGCACCGGGGAGCTGTTTTTT.

The V and J genes are TRBV5-1 and TRBJ2-3; 12 positions match TRBD1. The CDR3 length is 19 residues. Germline lookup yields CDR1 SGHRS and CDR2 YFSETQ. J was trimmed by 3 bases and V by 1 base; bases with no gene match: 12. The CDR3 DNA reads TGCGCCAGCAGCTTGAGATCGGGACAGGGGGCGAGGTTTACAGATACGCAGTATTTT. Translated: CASSLRSGQGARFTDTQYF.

The CDR3, as DNA: TGTGCCAGCAGTCCCACGGGGGCCACCTCCTACGAGCAGTACTTC. Translating it yields CASSPTGATSYEQYF. J is TRBJ2-7 and V is TRBV28, with D perhaps TRBD1 or TRBD2 (6 bases each). V lost 5 bases and J lost 0, with 14 bases in between. This CDR3 comprises 15 residues. Germline V CDR1 and CDR2: MDHEN, SYDVKM.

The chain couples TRBV5-4 to TRBJ2-1, with 10 bases that match TRBD2. The trim removed 0 bases at V and 10 bases at J, leaving 13 bases unmatched. This CDR3 spans 17 amino acids. Germline V lookup: CDR1 SGHNT, CDR2 YYREEE (reference sequence). This chain's CDR3 is CASSLAPVSGRSNEQFF. CDR3 nucleotides: TGTGCCAGCAGCTTGGCCCCCGTTAGCGGGAGGTCAAACGAGCAGTTCTTC.

The chain is built from TRBV5-5 and TRBJ1-2, with D possibly being TRBD1 (6 bases). Germline values: CDR1 SGHKS, CDR2 YYEKEE (reference sequence). V was shortened by 4 bases and J by 2 bases, with 15 bases between the two germline ends. The CDR3 loop spans 15 amino acids. The CDR3 protein is CASSRRQDANYGYTF. The CDR3 DNA reads as TGTGCCAGCAGCCGGAGACAGGACGCCAACTATGGCTACACCTTC.

This clone showed up just once. The chain uses TRBV11-2 and TRBJ2-1; TRBD1 agrees at 9 bases. This CDR3 region has 16 residues. Looked up from germline, CDR1 is SGHAT and CDR2 is FQNNGV. Trimming cost V 5 bases and J 4 bases; bases outside gene matches: 9. The CDR3 reads CASSPMGQGIYNEQFF. The CDR3 DNA is TGTGCCAGCAGCCCCATGGGACAGGGCATTTACAATGAGCAGTTCTTC.

V and J are TRBV7-3 and TRBJ1-1; tentative D call: TRBD1 (5 bases). Germline CDR1 SGHTA, CDR2 FQGTGA. Trimming stripped 3 bases from V and 1 base from J, with 9 bases between. The CDR3 consists of 14 residues. As DNA, the CDR3 is TGTGCCAGCAGCTTGCAGGGTTCGAACACTGAAGCTTTCTTT. It yields the protein CASSLQGSNTEAFF.

V gene TRBV30 combines with J gene TRBJ2-7, with D tentatively TRBD2 (6 bases). This CDR3 is built from 16 residues. CDR1 GTSNPN and CDR2 SVGIG come from the germline V gene (reference sequence). V lost 4 bases and J 2 bases, leaving 21 bases between the germline ends. The DNA for the CDR3 is TGTGCCTGGACCGCCCAAAGACTAGACGAACCCTACGAGCAGTACTTC. It translates to CAWTAQRLDEPYEQYF.

There are a few counts of this clone. The rearrangement joins TRBV4-2 to TRBJ2-7, with 9 bases aligning to TRBD2. The V segment lost 5 bases and the J segment 0 bases; nucleotides outside the gene matches: 5. The CDR3 is 15 amino acids. CDR1 and CDR2 from the germline V gene are LGHNA and YNFKEQ. CDR3 in amino acids: CASSETSGNSYEQYF. The CDR3 nucleotides are TGTGCCAGCAGCGAGACTAGCGGAAACTCCTACGAGCAGTACTTC.

The gene calls are TRBV25-1 and TRBJ1-2; D unclear. Trimming took off 4 bases at V and 5 bases at J, with 8 bases between the two ends. Germline V gene lookup returns CDR1 MGHDK and CDR2 SYGVNS. This CDR3 is built from 12 residues. The CDR3 coding sequence is TGTGCCAGCAGTGCAGGACTTTATGGCTACACCTTC. Its protein is CASSAGLYGYTF.

CDR3 sequence reads: CASNSGEDPVDTQYF. DNA of the CDR3: TGTGCCAGCAATAGCGGGGAGGATCCCGTAGATACGCAGTATTTT. The rearrangement uses TRBV9 and TRBJ2-3; 8 bases align to TRBD2. V shed 6 bases, J shed 5 bases, and the junction held 11 bases outside the gene matches. Germline CDR1 SGDLS, CDR2 YYNGEE. There are 15 residues in the CDR3.

This sequence joins TRBV18 and TRBJ2-7; TRBD2 is a possible D gene (6 bases). The V end lost 3 bases, the J end lost 3 bases, and 12 bases lay between the germline ends. The germline CDR1 and CDR2 sequences are KGHSH and LQKENI. CDR3 length: 14 residues. CDR3 amino acids: CASSPRLDLYEQYF. The CDR3 coding sequence is TGTGCCAGCTCACCGCGACTAGACCTCTACGAGCAGTACTTC.

The chain joins TRBV6-5 to TRBJ2-5, with 7 positions matching TRBD1. The CDR3 spans 15 residues. Germline CDR1 is MNHEY and CDR2 is SVGAGI. Trimming removed 9 bases from V and 10 bases from J; junction bases left unmatched: 20. The DNA of the CDR3 is TGTGCCAGTGACCTTACGGGACAGTTCGGTCCGAACCAGTACTTC. Its protein product is CASDLTGQFGPNQYF.

This chain joins TRBV27 and TRBJ1-2; D possibly corresponds to TRBD1 (6 bases). The CDR3 covers 12 residues. CDR1 is MNHEY and CDR2 is SMNVEV in the germline V gene (reference sequence). V lost 10 bases to trimming and J lost 6 bases, with 15 bases between them. Written as DNA, the CDR3 is TGTGCCACTTCGGACAGCGGCCATGGCTACACCTTC. Amino acid sequence: CATSDSGHGYTF.

In this sample, this clone turned up a few times. This chain links TRBV18 with TRBJ2-1; D may be TRBD2 (5 bases). There are 13 residues in the CDR3. With 3 bases removed from V and 8 bases from J, the gap between germline ends came to 11 bases. The germline V gene encodes CDR1 KGHSH and CDR2 LQKENI. Here the CDR3 reads CASSPTTGDEQFF. CDR3 coding DNA: TGTGCCAGCTCACCGACGACCGGGGATGAGCAGTTCTTC.

This chain links TRBV19 with TRBJ2-7; TRBD2 aligns across 11 bases. V was clipped by 4 bases and J by 2 bases; unmatched bases: 4. Per germline, CDR1 LNHDA and CDR2 SQIVND (reference sequence). CDR3 length equals 15 residues. This CDR3 reads CASSTSGRSPYEQYF. The CDR3 region has the DNA TGTGCCAGTAGTACTAGCGGGAGGTCCCCCTACGAGCAGTACTTC.

This rearrangement joins TRBV12-3 or TRBV12-4 to TRBJ2-7; D remains unclear. Trimming cost V 0 bases and J 4 bases, with 7 bases left between them. The CDR3 is made up of 13 amino acids. Here the CDR3 DNA reads TGTGCCAGCAGTTTAGCGCTATCTTACGAGCAGTACTTC. This sequence encodes CASSLALSYEQYF.

This clone was observed once. V is TRBV7-9 and J is TRBJ1-2; 9 bases match TRBD1. Trimming removed 5 bases from V and 3 bases from J; junction bases left unmatched: 7. This CDR3 has 15 amino acids. Per germline, CDR1 SEHNR and CDR2 FQNEAQ (reference sequence). This CDR3 reads CASSDRDRVDYGYTF. The CDR3 DNA is TGTGCCAGCAGCGACCGGGACAGGGTTGACTATGGCTACACCTTC.

This chain links TRBV15 with TRBJ2-7; D uncertain. CDR3 length equals 15 residues. Trimming removed 0 bases at V and 3 bases at J, with 12 bases between. Germline assignment: CDR1 LNHNV and CDR2 YYDKDF (reference sequence). CDR3: CATSRDLLTSYEQYF. The DNA for the CDR3 is TGTGCCACCAGCAGAGATTTGCTAACCAGCTACGAGCAGTACTTC.

The V gene is TRBV15, the J gene TRBJ2-3; D is unresolved. Germline values: CDR1 LNHNV, CDR2 YYDKDF (reference sequence). V gave up 0 bases and J gave up 5 bases, with 12 bases separating them. The CDR3 sequence is 15 residues long. CDR3 in DNA: TGTGCCACCAGCAGAGATGGGAAGGAAGAAGATACGCAGTATTTT. Its protein is CATSRDGKEEDTQYF.

The chain employs TRBV2 and TRBJ1-6; 7 bases agree with TRBD1. There are 18 residues in the CDR3. Germline CDR1 SNHLY, CDR2 FYNNEI. Unmatched junction bases numbered 9, after V lost 4 bases and J lost 0 bases. The CDR3 protein is CASSGQGAQSSYNSPLHF. CDR3 in DNA: TGTGCCAGCAGTGGACAGGGCGCCCAGAGCTCCTATAATTCACCCCTCCACTTT. Using reference TRBV2 and TRBJ1-6 for the parts outside the CDR3, the full variable domain is EPEVTQTPSHQVTQMGQEVILRCVPISNHLYFYWYRQILGQKVEFLVSFYNNEISEKSEIFDDQFSVERPDGSNFTLKIRSTKLEDSAMYFCASSGQGAQSSYNSPLHFGNGTRLTVT.

The V call is TRBV2, the J call TRBJ1-6; D unresolved. Germline V gene sequence: CDR1 SNHLY, CDR2 FYNNEI. V was trimmed by 4 bases and J by 6 bases, leaving 7 bases between them. This CDR3 spans 13 amino acids. The CDR3 region has the DNA TGTGCCAGCAGTGCGCAGTTTAATTCACCCCTCCACTTT. Translation: CASSAQFNSPLHF.

This clone has more than one count but fewer than ten. The chain links TRBV3-1 (or the pseudogene TRBV3-2) to TRBJ1-2; no definite D call. The CDR3 spans 17 residues. Germline CDR1 is LGHDT and CDR2 is YNNKEL (reference sequence). Deletions cut 0 bases from V and 5 bases from J, with 19 bases between. In DNA, the CDR3 is TGTGCCAGCAGCCAAGATTGGTCGGTTTGCGGCGTATATGGCTACACCTTC. Translation: CASSQDWSVCGVYGYTF.

This rearrangement joins TRBV9 to TRBJ1-2; D ambiguous. Germline lookup yields CDR1 SGDLS and CDR2 YYNGEE. CDR3 length equals 15 residues. V dropped 1 base and J dropped 5 bases, with 15 bases sitting between them. For the CDR3, the DNA is TGTGCCAGCAGCGTATTAGGAAGTCTGAGTTATGGCTACACCTTC. This gives the protein CASSVLGSLSYGYTF.

The chain combines TRBV29-1 with TRBJ1-5; D uncertain. Between the trimmed V and J ends, which lost 7 bases and 0 bases, there was a span of 10 bases. The CDR3 covers 13 residues. Looked up from germline, CDR1 is SQVTM and CDR2 is ANQGSEA. The CDR3 here is CSAKGSSNQPQHF. DNA of the CDR3: TGCAGCGCCAAAGGATCTAGCAATCAGCCCCAGCATTTT.